The next 13 T cell receptor beta chains were all read from a single sample in a study of T-cell reconstitution after alpha-beta-depleted transplantation in children. Preparation of the TCRbeta library was carried out with unique molecular identifiers. TCRdb ran MiXCR on the PCR reads and lists one entry per CDR3 protein. Of 600,000 to 700,000 distinct CDR3 sequences detected, around a sixth appear once; the ten largest clones hold 0.8% to 1.1%. Material: PBMCs from the stem cell graft donor, obtained from the stem cell graft. The receptors were gathered from a human donor who donated a stem cell graft to a child with acute myeloid leukemia.

The chain uses TRBV12-3 or TRBV12-4 and TRBJ1-1, with 12 bases fitting TRBD1. CDR3 size: 13 residues. J gave up 10 bases and V 5 bases, and 5 bases lay outside the gene matches. Written as DNA, the CDR3 is TGTGCCAGCAGTCCGGGACAGGGGGCCGCAGCTTTCTTT. Translating gives CASSPGQGAAAFF.

This chain links TRBV6-1 with TRBJ2-1, with a tentative D call TRBD2 (5 bases). Germline V CDR1 and CDR2: MNHNS, SASEGT. The CDR3 loop spans 16 amino acids. The germline V and J ends were trimmed by 6 bases and 6 bases, with 21 bases remaining between them. As DNA, the CDR3 is TGTGCCAGCAGCGTCCCTTATACCGCCCGGGGCAATGAGCAGTTCTTC. Its protein is CASSVPYTARGNEQFF.

This clonotype was recorded many times. The rearrangement uses TRBV20-1 and TRBJ2-6, with 9 bases lining up with TRBD1. CDR3 size: 18 residues. J was trimmed by 2 bases and V by 2 bases; bases with no gene match: 10. Looked up from germline, CDR1 is DFQATT and CDR2 is SNEGSKA (reference sequence). The CDR3 DNA follows: TGCAGTGCTAGATCCCTGACAGGGGGGGTCACTGGGGCCAACGTCCTGACTTTC. Protein: CSARSLTGGVTGANVLTF.

This clonotype was seen only a few times. An end of the junction does not agree with germline; a read error may underlie this. This rearrangement joins TRBV13 to TRBJ1-3; D may be TRBD1 (5 bases). This CDR3 is 13 amino acids long. Per germline, CDR1 PRHDT and CDR2 FYEKMQ (reference sequence). The CDR3 nucleotides read TGTGCCACAAACGACGCGGGGCTGGCAAGACTCAATTTT. Amino acid sequence: CATNDAGLARLNF.

This clonotype was found many times. V is TRBV20-1 and J is TRBJ1-6; D unclear. The V gene's germline CDR1 is DFQATT and CDR2 SNEGSKA (reference sequence). Trimming took off 0 bases at V and 8 bases at J, with 14 bases between the two ends. This CDR3 spans 15 amino acids. The CDR3 region is CSARDRSGVDSPLHF. CDR3 bases: TGCAGTGCTAGAGATCGTTCAGGAGTGGATTCACCCCTCCACTTT.

This chain connects TRBV28 to TRBJ2-2; no firm D call. The CDR3 extends over 12 amino acids. Per germline, CDR1 MDHEN and CDR2 SYDVKM. The germline V and J ends were trimmed by 7 bases and 7 bases, with 10 bases remaining between them. Written as DNA, the CDR3 is TGTGCCAGCACACGAGACGGCGGGGAGCTGTTTTTT. This encodes CASTRDGGELFF.

The sample holds many counts of this clonotype. The gene calls are TRBV29-1 and TRBJ2-1, with 8 nucleotides matching TRBD2. Germline loops: CDR1 SQVTM, CDR2 ANQGSEA. The CDR3 extends over 14 amino acids. The V segment lost 8 bases and the J segment 8 bases; nucleotides outside the gene matches: 14. The CDR3 here is CSLIKGLDRDEQFF. The DNA for the CDR3 is TGCAGCCTAATTAAGGGACTAGATCGAGATGAGCAGTTCTTC.

This clonotype was counted at least ten times. The V gene is TRBV5-5, the J gene TRBJ2-1; a weak D match, TRBD2 (6 bases). Per the germline V gene, CDR1 is SGHKS and CDR2 is YYEKEE (reference sequence). Deletions cut 1 base from V and 9 bases from J, with 23 bases between. This CDR3 is built from 17 residues. CDR3 sequence: CASSLTLTSPGPSEQFF. For the CDR3, the DNA is TGTGCCAGCAGCTTGACCTTGACTAGTCCGGGGCCCAGTGAGCAGTTCTTC.

A few counts support this clonotype. The chain employs TRBV7-2 and TRBJ1-2; maybe TRBD1 (5 bases). The CDR3 sequence is 14 residues long. V lost 5 bases and J lost 2, with 12 bases in between. Germline V gene lookup returns CDR1 SGHTA and CDR2 FQGNSA. CDR3 sequence (DNA): TGTGCCAGCAGCCCGCGGACATACAACTATGGCTACACCTTC. Encoded protein: CASSPRTYNYGYTF.

This clonotype came up a few times. V and J are TRBV24-1 and TRBJ2-1; TRBD2 agrees at 11 bases. Germline CDR1 KGHDR, CDR2 SFDVKD. Trimming at V came to 4 bases and at J to 4 bases, leaving 5 bases not matched to a gene. The CDR3 consists of 16 residues. CDR3 loop: CATSEFTSGGYNEQFF. The CDR3 coding sequence is TGTGCCACCAGTGAGTTCACTAGCGGGGGATACAATGAGCAGTTCTTC.

This clonotype was detected many times. The CDR3 loop is CSAPTSTGELFF. CDR3 DNA: TGCAGTGCTCCTACTAGCACCGGGGAGCTGTTTTTT. This chain uses TRBV20-1 with TRBJ2-2; D is possibly TRBD2 (5 bases). This CDR3 contains 12 residues. Trimming shortened V by 5 bases and J by 4 bases, and 8 bases separated the two germline ends. Germline loops: CDR1 DFQATT, CDR2 SNEGSKA (reference sequence).

This clonotype has a handful of counts. The genes are TRBV30 and TRBJ2-6; D is unresolved. CDR1 and CDR2 from the germline V gene are GTSNPN and SVGIG (reference sequence). This CDR3 has 16 residues. The V and J ends lost 0 bases and 4 bases respectively, with 13 bases between them. The DNA for the CDR3 is TGTGCCTGGAGTGTACCCGAGGAATCAGGGGCCAACGTCCTGACTTTC. As protein: CAWSVPEESGANVLTF.

This clonotype was seen repeatedly, ten times or more. V is TRBV20-1 and J is TRBJ1-2, with 7 bases lining up with TRBD1. Germline CDR1 DFQATT, CDR2 SNEGSKA (reference sequence). The junction had 7 bases not matched to a gene; V was cut back by 3 bases and J by 6 bases. The CDR3 has 13 amino acids. The chain's CDR3 is CSARTGFGDGYTF. CDR3 DNA: TGCAGTGCTAGGACAGGGTTTGGAGATGGCTACACCTTC.